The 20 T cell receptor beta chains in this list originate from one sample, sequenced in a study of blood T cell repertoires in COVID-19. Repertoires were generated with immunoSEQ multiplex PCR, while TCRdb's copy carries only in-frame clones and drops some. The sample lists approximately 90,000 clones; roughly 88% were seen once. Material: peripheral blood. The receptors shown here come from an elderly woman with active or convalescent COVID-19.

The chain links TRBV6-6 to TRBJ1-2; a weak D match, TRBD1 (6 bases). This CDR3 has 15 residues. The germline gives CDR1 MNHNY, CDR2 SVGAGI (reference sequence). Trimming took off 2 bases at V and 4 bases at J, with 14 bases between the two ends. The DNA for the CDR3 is TGTGCCAGCAGTTACCCGCCCAGCAGGGGCTATGGCTACACCTTC. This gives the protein CASSYPPSRGYGYTF.

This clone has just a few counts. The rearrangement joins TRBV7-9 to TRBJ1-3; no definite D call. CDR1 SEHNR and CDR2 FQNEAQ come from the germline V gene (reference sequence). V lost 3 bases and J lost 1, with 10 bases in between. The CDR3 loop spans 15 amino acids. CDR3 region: CASSLHGGSGNTIYF. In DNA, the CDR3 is TGTGCCAGCAGCTTGCACGGAGGGTCTGGAAACACCATATATTTT. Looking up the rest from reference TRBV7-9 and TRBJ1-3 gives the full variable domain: DTGVSQNPRHKITKRGQNVTFRCDPISEHNRLYWYRQTLGQGPEFLTYFQNEAQLEKSRLLSDRFSAERPKGSFSTLEIQRTEQGDSAMYLCASSLHGGSGNTIYFGEGSWLTVV.

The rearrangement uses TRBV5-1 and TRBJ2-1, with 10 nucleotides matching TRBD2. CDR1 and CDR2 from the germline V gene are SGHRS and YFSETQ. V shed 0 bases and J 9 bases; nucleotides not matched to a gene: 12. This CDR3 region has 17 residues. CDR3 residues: CASSLAGAGGPRGEQFF. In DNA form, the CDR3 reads TGCGCCAGCAGCTTGGCTGGAGCGGGAGGGCCGCGGGGTGAGCAGTTCTTC.

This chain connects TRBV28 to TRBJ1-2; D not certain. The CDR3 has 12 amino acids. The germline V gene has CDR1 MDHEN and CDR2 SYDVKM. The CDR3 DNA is TGTGTGGTGCGTAAAATGGACTATGGCTACACCTTC. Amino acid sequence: CVVRKMDYGYTF.

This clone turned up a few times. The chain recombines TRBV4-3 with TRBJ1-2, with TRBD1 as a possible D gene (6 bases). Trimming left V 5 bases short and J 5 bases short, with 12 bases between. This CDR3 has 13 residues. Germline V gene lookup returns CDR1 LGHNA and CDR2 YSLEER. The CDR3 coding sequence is TGCGCCAGCAGCACCCGGACAGCTTATGGCTACACCTTC. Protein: CASSTRTAYGYTF.

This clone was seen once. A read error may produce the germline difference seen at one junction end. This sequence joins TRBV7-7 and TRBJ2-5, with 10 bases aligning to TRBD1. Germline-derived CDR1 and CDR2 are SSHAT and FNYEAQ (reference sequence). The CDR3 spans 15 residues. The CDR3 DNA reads TGTGCTAGCAGCTTAAGACAGGGGGCGATCGAGACCCAGTACTTC. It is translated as CASSLRQGAIETQYF.

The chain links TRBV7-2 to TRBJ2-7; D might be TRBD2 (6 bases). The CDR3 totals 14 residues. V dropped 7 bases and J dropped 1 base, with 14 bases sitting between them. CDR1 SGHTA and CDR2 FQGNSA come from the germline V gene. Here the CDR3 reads CASTPGSSSYEQYF. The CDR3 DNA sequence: TGTGCCAGCACCCCCGGGAGTTCGTCCTACGAGCAGTACTTC.

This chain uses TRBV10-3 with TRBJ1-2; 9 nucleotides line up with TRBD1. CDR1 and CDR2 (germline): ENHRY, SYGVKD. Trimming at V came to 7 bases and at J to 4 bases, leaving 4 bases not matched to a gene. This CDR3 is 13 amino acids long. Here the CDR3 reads CAINTGQGYGYTF. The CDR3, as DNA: TGTGCCATCAACACGGGACAGGGCTATGGCTACACCTTC.

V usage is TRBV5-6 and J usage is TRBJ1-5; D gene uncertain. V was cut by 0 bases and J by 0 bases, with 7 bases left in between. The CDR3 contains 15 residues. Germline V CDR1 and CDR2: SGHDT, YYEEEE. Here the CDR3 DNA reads TGTGCCAGCAGCTTGGGGGCTTATAGCAATCAGCCCCAGCATTTT. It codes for CASSLGAYSNQPQHF.

For the CDR3, the DNA is TGTGCCACCATCCCGGGACAGGGTCGTGAAAAACTGTTTTTT. Its protein is CATIPGQGREKLFF. V and J are TRBV28 and TRBJ1-4, with 9 positions matching TRBD1. Trimming cost V 10 bases and J 7 bases; bases outside gene matches: 10. Germline V gene lookup returns CDR1 MDHEN and CDR2 SYDVKM. There are 14 residues in the CDR3.

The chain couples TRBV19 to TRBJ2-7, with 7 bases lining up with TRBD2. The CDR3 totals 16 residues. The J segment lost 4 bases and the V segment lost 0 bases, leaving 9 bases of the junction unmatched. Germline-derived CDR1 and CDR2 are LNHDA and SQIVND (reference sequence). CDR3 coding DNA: TGTGCCAGTAGTATAGAGGACCCTCCGGGGGGTTACGAGCAGTACTTC. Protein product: CASSIEDPPGGYEQYF.

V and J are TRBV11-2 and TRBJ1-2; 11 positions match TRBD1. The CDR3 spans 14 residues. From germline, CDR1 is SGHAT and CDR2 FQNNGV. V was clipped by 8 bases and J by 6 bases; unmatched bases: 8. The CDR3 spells CASARTGGLHGYTF. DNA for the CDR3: TGTGCCAGCGCCCGGACAGGGGGCCTTCATGGCTACACCTTC.

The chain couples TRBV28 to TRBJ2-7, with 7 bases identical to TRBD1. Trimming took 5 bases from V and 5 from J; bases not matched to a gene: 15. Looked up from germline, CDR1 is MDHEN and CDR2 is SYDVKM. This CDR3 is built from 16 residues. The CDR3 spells CASSLPGQWTLHEQYF. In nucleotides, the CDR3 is TGTGCCAGCAGTCTGCCGGGACAGTGGACCCTCCACGAGCAGTACTTC.

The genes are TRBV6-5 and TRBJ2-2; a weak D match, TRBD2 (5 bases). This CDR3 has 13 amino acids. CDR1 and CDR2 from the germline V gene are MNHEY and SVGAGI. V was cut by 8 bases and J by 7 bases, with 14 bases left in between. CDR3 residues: CASASGPIGELFF. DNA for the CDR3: TGTGCCAGCGCCAGCGGTCCGATCGGGGAGCTGTTTTTT.

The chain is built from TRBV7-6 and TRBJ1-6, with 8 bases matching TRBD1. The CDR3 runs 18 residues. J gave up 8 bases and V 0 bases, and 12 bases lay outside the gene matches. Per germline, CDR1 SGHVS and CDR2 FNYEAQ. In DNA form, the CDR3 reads TGTGCCAGCAGCTTAGCTCCCGGGGGCCAGGGGGCGGATTCACCCCTCCACTTT. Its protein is CASSLAPGGQGADSPLHF.

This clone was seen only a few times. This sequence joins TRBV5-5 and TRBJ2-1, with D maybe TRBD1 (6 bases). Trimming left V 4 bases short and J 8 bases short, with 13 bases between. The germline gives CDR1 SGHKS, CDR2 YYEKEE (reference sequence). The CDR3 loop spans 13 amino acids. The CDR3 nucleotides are TGTGCCAGCAGCAGGGGGTGGGGATATGAGCAGTTCTTC. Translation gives CASSRGWGYEQFF.

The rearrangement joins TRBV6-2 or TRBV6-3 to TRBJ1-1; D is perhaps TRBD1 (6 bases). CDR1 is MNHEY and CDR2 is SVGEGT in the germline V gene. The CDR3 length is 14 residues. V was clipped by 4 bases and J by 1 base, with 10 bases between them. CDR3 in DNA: TGTGCCAGCAGTTTAGGGACAAGGAACACTGAAGCTTTCTTT. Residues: CASSLGTRNTEAFF.

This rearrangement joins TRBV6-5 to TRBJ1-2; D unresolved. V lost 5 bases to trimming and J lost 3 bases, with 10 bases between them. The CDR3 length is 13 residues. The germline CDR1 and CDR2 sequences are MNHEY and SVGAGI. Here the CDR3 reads CASSPDGDYGYTF. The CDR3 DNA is TGTGCCAGCAGTCCGGACGGGGACTATGGCTACACCTTC.

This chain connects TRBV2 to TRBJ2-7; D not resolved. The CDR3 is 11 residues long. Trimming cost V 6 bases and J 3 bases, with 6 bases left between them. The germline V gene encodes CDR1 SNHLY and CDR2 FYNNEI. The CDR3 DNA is TGTGCCAGCAGGGAATACTACGAGCAGTACTTC. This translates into CASREYYEQYF. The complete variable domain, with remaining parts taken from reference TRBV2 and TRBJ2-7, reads EPEVTQTPSHQVTQMGQEVILRCVPISNHLYFYWYRQILGQKVEFLVSFYNNEISEKSEIFDDQFSVERPDGSNFTLKIRSTKLEDSAMYFCASREYYEQYFGPGTRLTVT.

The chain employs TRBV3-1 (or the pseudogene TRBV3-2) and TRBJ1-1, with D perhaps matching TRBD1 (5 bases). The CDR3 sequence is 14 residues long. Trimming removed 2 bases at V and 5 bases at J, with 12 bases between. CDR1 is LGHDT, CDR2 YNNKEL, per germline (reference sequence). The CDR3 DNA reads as TGTGCCAGCAGCCAATGGTCCCGGGGGACTGAAGCTTTCTTT. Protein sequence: CASSQWSRGTEAFF.